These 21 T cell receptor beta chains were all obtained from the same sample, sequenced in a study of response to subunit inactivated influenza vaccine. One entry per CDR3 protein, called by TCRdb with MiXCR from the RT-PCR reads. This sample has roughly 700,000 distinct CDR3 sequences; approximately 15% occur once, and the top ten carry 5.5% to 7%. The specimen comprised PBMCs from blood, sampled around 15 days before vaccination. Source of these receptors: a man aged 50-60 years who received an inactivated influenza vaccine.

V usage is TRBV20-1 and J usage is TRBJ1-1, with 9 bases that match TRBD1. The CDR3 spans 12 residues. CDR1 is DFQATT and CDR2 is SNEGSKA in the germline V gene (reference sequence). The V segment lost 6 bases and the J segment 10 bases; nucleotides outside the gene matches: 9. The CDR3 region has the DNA TGCAGTGCAGAACTACCGGGACAGGGAGCTTTCTTT. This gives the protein CSAELPGQGAFF.

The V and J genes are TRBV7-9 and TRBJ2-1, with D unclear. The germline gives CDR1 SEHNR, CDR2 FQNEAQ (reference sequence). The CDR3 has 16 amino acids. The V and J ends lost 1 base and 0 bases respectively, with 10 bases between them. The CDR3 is CASSLDQFPSYNEQFF. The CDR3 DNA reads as TGTGCCAGCAGCTTAGATCAGTTCCCCTCCTACAATGAGCAGTTCTTC. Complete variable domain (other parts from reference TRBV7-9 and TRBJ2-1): DTGVSQNPRHKITKRGQNVTFRCDPISEHNRLYWYRQTLGQGPEFLTYFQNEAQLEKSRLLSDRFSAERPKGSFSTLEIQRTEQGDSAMYLCASSLDQFPSYNEQFFGPGTRLTVL.

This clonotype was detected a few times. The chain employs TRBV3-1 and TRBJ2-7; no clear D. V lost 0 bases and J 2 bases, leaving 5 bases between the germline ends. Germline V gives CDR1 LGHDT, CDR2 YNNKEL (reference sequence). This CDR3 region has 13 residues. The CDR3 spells CASSQDGPYEQYF. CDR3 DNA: TGTGCCAGCAGCCAAGACGGACCCTACGAGCAGTACTTC.

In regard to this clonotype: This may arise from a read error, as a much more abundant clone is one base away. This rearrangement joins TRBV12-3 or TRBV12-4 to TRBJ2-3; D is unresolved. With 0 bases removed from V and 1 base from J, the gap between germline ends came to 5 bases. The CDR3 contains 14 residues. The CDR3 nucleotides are TGTGCCAGCAGTTTAGCGGGATGCACAGATACGCAGTATTTT. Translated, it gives CASSLAGCTDTQYF.

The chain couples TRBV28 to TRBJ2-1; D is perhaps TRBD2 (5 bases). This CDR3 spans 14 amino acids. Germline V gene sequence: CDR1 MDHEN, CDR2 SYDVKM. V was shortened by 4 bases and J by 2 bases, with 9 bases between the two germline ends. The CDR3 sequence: CASSWESPYNEQFF. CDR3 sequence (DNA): TGTGCCAGCAGTTGGGAGAGCCCCTACAATGAGCAGTTCTTC.

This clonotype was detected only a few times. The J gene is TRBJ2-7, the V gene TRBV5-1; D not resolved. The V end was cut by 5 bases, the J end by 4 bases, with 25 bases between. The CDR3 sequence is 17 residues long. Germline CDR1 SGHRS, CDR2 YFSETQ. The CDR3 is CASRTHQASTLVYEQYF. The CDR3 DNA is TGCGCCAGCAGGACCCATCAGGCCTCTACCTTGGTTTACGAGCAGTACTTC.

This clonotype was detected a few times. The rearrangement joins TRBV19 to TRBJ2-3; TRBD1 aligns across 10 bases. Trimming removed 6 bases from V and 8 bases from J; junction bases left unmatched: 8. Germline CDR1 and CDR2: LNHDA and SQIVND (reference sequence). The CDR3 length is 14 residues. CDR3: CASSDRGPGGTQYF. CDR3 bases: TGTGCCAGTAGCGACAGGGGGCCTGGAGGTACGCAGTATTTT.

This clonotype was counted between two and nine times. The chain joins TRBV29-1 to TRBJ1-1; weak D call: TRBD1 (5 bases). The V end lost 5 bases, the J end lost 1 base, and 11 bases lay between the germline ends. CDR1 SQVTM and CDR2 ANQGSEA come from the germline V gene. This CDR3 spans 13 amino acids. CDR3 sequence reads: CSVSGGSNTEAFF. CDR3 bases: TGCAGCGTTAGTGGGGGTTCGAACACTGAAGCTTTCTTT.

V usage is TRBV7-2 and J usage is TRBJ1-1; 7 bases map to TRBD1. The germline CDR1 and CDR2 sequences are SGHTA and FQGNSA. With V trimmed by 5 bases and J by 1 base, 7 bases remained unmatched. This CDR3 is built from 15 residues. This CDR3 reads CASSPGQVSNTEAFF. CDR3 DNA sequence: TGTGCCAGCAGCCCAGGACAGGTGTCGAACACTGAAGCTTTCTTT.

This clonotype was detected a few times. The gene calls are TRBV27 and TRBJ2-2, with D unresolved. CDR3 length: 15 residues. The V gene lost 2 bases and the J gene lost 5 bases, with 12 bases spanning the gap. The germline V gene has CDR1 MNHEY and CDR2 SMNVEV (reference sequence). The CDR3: CASSLIFTLTGELFF. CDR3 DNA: TGTGCCAGCAGTTTAATCTTCACTTTGACCGGGGAGCTGTTTTTT.

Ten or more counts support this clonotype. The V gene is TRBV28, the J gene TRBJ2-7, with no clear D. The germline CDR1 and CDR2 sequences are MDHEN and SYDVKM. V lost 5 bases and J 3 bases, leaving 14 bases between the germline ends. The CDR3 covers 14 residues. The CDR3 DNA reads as TGTGCCAGCAGTCGGATGGTAGAAGTCTACGAGCAGTACTTC. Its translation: CASSRMVEVYEQYF.

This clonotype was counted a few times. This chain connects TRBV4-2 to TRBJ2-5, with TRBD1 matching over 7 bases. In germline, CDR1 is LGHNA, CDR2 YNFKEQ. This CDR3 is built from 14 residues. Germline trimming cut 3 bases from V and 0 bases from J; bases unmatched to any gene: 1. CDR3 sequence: CASSQGQYQETQYF. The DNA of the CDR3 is TGTGCCAGCAGCCAGGGACAGTACCAAGAGACCCAGTACTTC.

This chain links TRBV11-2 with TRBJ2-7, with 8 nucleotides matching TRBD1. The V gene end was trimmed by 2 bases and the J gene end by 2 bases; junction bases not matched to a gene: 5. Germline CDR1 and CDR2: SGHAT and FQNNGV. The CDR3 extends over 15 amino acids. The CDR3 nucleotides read TGTGCCAGCAGCTTAATGGACAGGGCGGCCTACGAGCAGTACTTC. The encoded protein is CASSLMDRAAYEQYF. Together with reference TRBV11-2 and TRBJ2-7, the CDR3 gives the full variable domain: EAGVAQSPRYKIIEKRQSVAFWCNPISGHATLYWYQQILGQGPKLLIQFQNNGVVDDSQLPKDRFSAERLKGVDSTLKIQPAKLEDSAVYLCASSLMDRAAYEQYFGPGTRLTVT.

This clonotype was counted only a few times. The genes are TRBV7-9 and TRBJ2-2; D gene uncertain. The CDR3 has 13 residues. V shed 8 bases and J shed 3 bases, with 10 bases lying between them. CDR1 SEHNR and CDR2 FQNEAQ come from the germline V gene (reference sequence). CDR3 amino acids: CASGPRDTGELFF. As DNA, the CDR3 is TGTGCCAGCGGGCCTCGGGACACCGGGGAGCTGTTTTTT.

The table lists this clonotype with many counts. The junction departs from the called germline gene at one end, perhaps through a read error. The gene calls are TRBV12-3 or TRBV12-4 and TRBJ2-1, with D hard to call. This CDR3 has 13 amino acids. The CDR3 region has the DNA TGTGCCAGCAGGTTAGGACGTCACAATGAGCAGTTCTTC. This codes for CASRLGRHNEQFF.

This CDR3 is CASSYRSNQETQYF. CDR3 nucleotide sequence: TGTGCCAGCAGTTACCGTTCAAACCAAGAGACCCAGTACTTC. The chain recombines TRBV6-2 or TRBV6-3 with TRBJ2-5; D uncertain. CDR1 MNHEY and CDR2 SVGEGT come from the germline V gene. Trimming removed 2 bases from V and 0 bases from J, with 7 bases in between. The CDR3 consists of 14 residues.

The CDR3 is CASSLAGLAGADTQYF. The CDR3, as DNA: TGTGCCAGCAGTTTAGCGGGACTAGCGGGAGCCGATACGCAGTATTTT. V and J are TRBV12-3 or TRBV12-4 and TRBJ2-3, with 14 bases that match TRBD2. This CDR3 spans 16 amino acids. Germline trimming cut 0 bases from V and 6 bases from J; bases unmatched to any gene: 2.

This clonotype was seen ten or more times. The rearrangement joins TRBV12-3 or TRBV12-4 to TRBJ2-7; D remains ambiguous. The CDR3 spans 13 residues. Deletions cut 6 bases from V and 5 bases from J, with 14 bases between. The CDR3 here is CASSPVRIDEQYF. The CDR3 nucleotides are TGTGCCAGCAGCCCCGTTAGAATCGACGAGCAGTACTTC.

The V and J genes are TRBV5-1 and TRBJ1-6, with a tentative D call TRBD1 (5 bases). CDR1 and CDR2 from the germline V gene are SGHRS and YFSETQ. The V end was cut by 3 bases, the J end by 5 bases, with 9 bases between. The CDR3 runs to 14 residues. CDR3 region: CASSSKGNNSPLHF. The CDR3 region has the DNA TGCGCCAGCAGCTCTAAGGGGAATAATTCACCCCTCCACTTT. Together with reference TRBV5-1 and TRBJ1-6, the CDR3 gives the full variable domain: KAGVTQTPRYLIKTRGQQVTLSCSPISGHRSVSWYQQTPGQGLQFLFEYFSETQRNKGNFPGRFSGRQFSNSRSEMNVSTLELGDSALYLCASSSKGNNSPLHFGNGTRLTVT.

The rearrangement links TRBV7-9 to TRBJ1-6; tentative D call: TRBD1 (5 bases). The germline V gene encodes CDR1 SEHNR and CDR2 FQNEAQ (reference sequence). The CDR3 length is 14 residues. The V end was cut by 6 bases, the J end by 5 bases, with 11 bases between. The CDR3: CASRPPGDNSPLHF. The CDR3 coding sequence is TGTGCCAGCAGGCCCCCGGGGGATAATTCACCCCTCCACTTT.

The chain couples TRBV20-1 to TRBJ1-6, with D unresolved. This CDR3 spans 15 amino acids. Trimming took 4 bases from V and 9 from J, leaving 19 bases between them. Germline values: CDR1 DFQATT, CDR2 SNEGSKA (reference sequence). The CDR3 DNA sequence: TGCAGTGCTACGTTAGGAGGACGTTCAAGTTCACCCCTCCACTTT. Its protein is CSATLGGRSSSPLHF.